This is a list of T cell receptor beta chains from one sample in a study of blood T cell repertoires in COVID-19. Repertoires were generated with immunoSEQ multiplex PCR, while TCRdb's copy carries only in-frame clones and drops some. Here the sample spans about 360,000 clones, around 87% being singletons. Material: peripheral blood. These receptors all stem from a human donor in a cohort sampled during active COVID-19. Both conserved end residues are part of each CDR3. A D gene is named only where the DNA matches it firmly. Some rows mark clone size as missing; the rest say once, few, many or name a class of expanded clone.

clone size: -; D gene: -; J gene: TRBJ2-5; V gene: TRBV21-1; CDR3 DNA: TGTGCCAGCAGCAAAGGCCGAGCGGGAGTAAAGGAGACCCAGTACTTC; CDR3 protein: CASSKGRAGVKETQYF
clone size: few; D gene: -; J gene: TRBJ2-7; V gene: TRBV6-1; CDR3 DNA: TGTGCCAGCAGTGAAGCGCACAGGGAAGGTTACGAGCAGTACTTC; CDR3 protein: CASSEAHREGYEQYF
clone size: -; D gene: -; J gene: TRBJ2-7; V gene: TRBV15; CDR3 DNA: TGTGCCACCAGCAGGTTAGCGGGGACAGCCTACGAGCAGTACTTC; CDR3 protein: CATSRLAGTAYEQYF
clone size: -; D gene: -; J gene: TRBJ2-5; V gene: TRBV3-1/TRBV3-2; CDR3 DNA: TGTGCCAGCAGCCAGGGGAGGGGACAGGAAGAGACCCAGTACTTC; CDR3 protein: CASSQGRGQEETQYF
clone size: many; D gene: -; J gene: TRBJ1-2; V gene: TRBV30; CDR3 DNA: TGTGCCTGGAGTGTAGGGGGTGACTATGGCTACACCTTC; CDR3 protein: CAWSVGGDYGYTF
clone size: many; D gene: TRBD2; J gene: TRBJ2-3; V gene: TRBV5-4; CDR3 DNA: TGTGCCAGCAGCCCCAACGGGGGGGGTCACACAGATACGCAGTATTTT; CDR3 protein: CASSPNGGGHTDTQYF
clone size: -; D gene: TRBD1; J gene: TRBJ1-5; V gene: TRBV7-8; CDR3 DNA: TGTGCCAGCAGCATGCGGAGGGGGCAGGAGCCCCAGCATTTT; CDR3 protein: CASSMRRGQEPQHF
clone size: -; D gene: -; J gene: TRBJ1-4; V gene: TRBV5-1; CDR3 DNA: TGCGCCAGCAGCTTGGTTATGGGGGGGACAAATGAAAAACTGTTTTTT; CDR3 protein: CASSLVMGGTNEKLFF
clone size: -; D gene: -; J gene: TRBJ2-5; V gene: TRBV6-4; CDR3 DNA: TGTGCCAGCAGTGACCTCCAAGCCCAGGCCCAAGAGACCCAGTACTTC; CDR3 protein: CASSDLQAQAQETQYF
clone size: -; D gene: -; J gene: TRBJ2-4; V gene: TRBV6-1; CDR3 DNA: TGTGCCAGCAGTGAAGAGGCGGAGGAGGACATTCAGTACTTC; CDR3 protein: CASSEEAEEDIQYF
clone size: -; D gene: -; J gene: TRBJ1-1; V gene: TRBV2; CDR3 DNA: TGTGCCAGCAGGAGGACAGAGAAGAACACTGAAGCTTTCTTT; CDR3 protein: CASRRTEKNTEAFF
clone size: -; D gene: TRBD2; J gene: TRBJ2-5; V gene: TRBV9; CDR3 DNA: TGTGCCAGCAGCCGAGGGGCGGGAGGCCACCAAGAGACCCAGTACTTC; CDR3 protein: CASSRGAGGHQETQYF
clone size: few; D gene: TRBD1; J gene: TRBJ1-1; V gene: TRBV19; CDR3 DNA: TGTGCCAGTAGCCGCCCAAGGGGGCGAACTGAAGCTTTCTTT; CDR3 protein: CASSRPRGRTEAFF
clone size: -; D gene: TRBD1; J gene: TRBJ1-2; V gene: TRBV29-1; CDR3 DNA: TGCAGCGCTCGGGACAGTACTAACTATGGCTACACCTTC; CDR3 protein: CSARDSTNYGYTF
clone size: -; D gene: TRBD1; J gene: TRBJ2-5; V gene: TRBV12-3/TRBV12-4; CDR3 DNA: TGTGCCAGCAGCACGGGACAGGGAGAGACCCAGTACTTC; CDR3 protein: CASSTGQGETQYF
clone size: -; D gene: TRBD2; J gene: TRBJ2-5; V gene: TRBV7-2; CDR3 DNA: TGTGCCAGCAGCACCCCCGGGACTAGCGAACGAGAGACCCAGTACTTC; CDR3 protein: CASSTPGTSERETQYF
clone size: -; D gene: -; J gene: TRBJ1-1; V gene: TRBV21-1; CDR3 DNA: TGTGCCAGCAGCAAAGATAGGGACAGCTCACTTCTAGAAGCTTTCTTT; CDR3 protein: CASSKDRDSSLLEAFF
clone size: -; D gene: TRBD2; J gene: TRBJ2-1; V gene: TRBV28; CDR3 DNA: TGTGCCAGCAGTTATAGGGCTAGCGGAGTCAATGAGCAGTTCTTC; CDR3 protein: CASSYRASGVNEQFF
clone size: -; D gene: -; J gene: TRBJ1-2; V gene: TRBV3-1/TRBV3-2; CDR3 DNA: TGTGCCAGCAGCCAGGGCGGGCGGGTCAGCACCTTC; CDR3 protein: CASSQGGRVSTF
clone size: -; D gene: -; J gene: TRBJ2-7; V gene: TRBV15; CDR3 DNA: TGTGCCACCAGCAGCGAGGGCGTCTACGAGCAGTACTTC; CDR3 protein: CATSSEGVYEQYF
clone size: -; D gene: -; J gene: TRBJ2-5; V gene: TRBV11-2; CDR3 DNA: TGTGCCAGCAGCCTAGGGCCCCACCAAGAGACCCAGTACTTC; CDR3 protein: CASSLGPHQETQYF
clone size: -; D gene: -; J gene: TRBJ1-4; V gene: TRBV4-1; CDR3 DNA: TGCGCCAGCAGCCAAGATCGGGCGGGGGGGCCGAGTAATGAAAAACTGTTTTTT; CDR3 protein: CASSQDRAGGPSNEKLFF
clone size: -; D gene: -; J gene: TRBJ1-4; V gene: TRBV5-1; CDR3 DNA: TGCGCCAGCAGCCCGGGACAACCTAATGAAAAACTGTTTTTT; CDR3 protein: CASSPGQPNEKLFF
clone size: -; D gene: TRBD1; J gene: TRBJ1-2; V gene: TRBV6-1; CDR3 DNA: TGTGCCAGCAGTGAGGACAGGGATGGCTACACCTTC; CDR3 protein: CASSEDRDGYTF
clone size: few; D gene: -; J gene: TRBJ2-2; V gene: TRBV7-3; CDR3 DNA: TGTGCCAGCAGCTCGGAAGGGACTTCGAACACCGGGGAGCTGTTTTTT; CDR3 protein: CASSSEGTSNTGELFF
clone size: -; D gene: -; J gene: TRBJ1-1; V gene: TRBV6-5; CDR3 DNA: TGTGCCAGCAGTTACGATGAGGGAAACATGAACACTGAAGCTTTCTTT; CDR3 protein: CASSYDEGNMNTEAFF
clone size: -; D gene: -; J gene: TRBJ2-7; V gene: TRBV21-1; CDR3 DNA: TGTGCCAGCAGAGGACAGGGGGCGCATCACGAGCAGTACTTC; CDR3 protein: CASRGQGAHHEQYF
clone size: -; D gene: TRBD1; J gene: TRBJ2-7; V gene: TRBV29-1; CDR3 DNA: TGCAGCGTAAAGATAACAGGGGGCTACGAGCAGTACTTC; CDR3 protein: CSVKITGGYEQYF
clone size: few; D gene: -; J gene: TRBJ2-7; V gene: TRBV13; CDR3 DNA: TGTGCCAGCGGCTCCAAGGGGTTAACTCACGAGCAGTACTTC; CDR3 protein: CASGSKGLTHEQYF
clone size: -; D gene: -; J gene: TRBJ2-3; V gene: TRBV5-1; CDR3 DNA: TGCGCCAGCAGCTTGGGGACAACTAGCACAGATACGCAGTATTTT; CDR3 protein: CASSLGTTSTDTQYF
clone size: -; D gene: -; J gene: TRBJ2-4; V gene: TRBV5-6; CDR3 DNA: TGTGCCAGCAGCGACCTACAGGGAGGGGGAAACATTCAGTACTTC; CDR3 protein: CASSDLQGGGNIQYF
clone size: many; D gene: TRBD2; J gene: TRBJ2-3; V gene: TRBV6-1; CDR3 DNA: TGTGCCAGCAGTGAAAGCAGCGGGGGGGCCGATACGCAGTATTTT; CDR3 protein: CASSESSGGADTQYF
clone size: -; D gene: -; J gene: TRBJ2-2; V gene: TRBV3-1/TRBV3-2; CDR3 DNA: TGTGCCAGCAGCCAAGGTAGCCTATCGAACACCGGGGAGCTGTTTTTT; CDR3 protein: CASSQGSLSNTGELFF
clone size: -; D gene: -; J gene: TRBJ1-1; V gene: TRBV3-1/TRBV3-2; CDR3 DNA: TGTGCCAGCAGCTCACTTCGGGGCACTGAAGCTTTCTTT; CDR3 protein: CASSSLRGTEAFF
clone size: -; D gene: TRBD1; J gene: TRBJ1-2; V gene: TRBV7-4; CDR3 DNA: TGTGCCAGCACCGACAGGGGGCGAAACTATGGCTACACCTTC; CDR3 protein: CASTDRGRNYGYTF
clone size: -; D gene: -; J gene: TRBJ2-2; V gene: TRBV6-5; CDR3 DNA: TGTGCCAGCAAGACAGGCCCGAACACCGGGGAGCTGTTTTTT; CDR3 protein: CASKTGPNTGELFF
clone size: -; D gene: TRBD2; J gene: TRBJ2-3; V gene: TRBV5-4; CDR3 DNA: TGTGCCAGCAGCTTTAGGTCTAGCGGTAGCACAGATACGCAGTATTTT; CDR3 protein: CASSFRSSGSTDTQYF
clone size: -; D gene: -; J gene: TRBJ1-1; V gene: TRBV18; CDR3 DNA: TGTGCCAGCTCACCTCCCGGGACTAATGCTGAAGCTTTCTTT; CDR3 protein: CASSPPGTNAEAFF
clone size: -; D gene: TRBD2; J gene: TRBJ2-1; V gene: TRBV10-3; CDR3 DNA: TGTGCCATAAGGGGCGGGAGGAGTACCTACAATGAGCAGTTCTTC; CDR3 protein: CAIRGGRSTYNEQFF
clone size: -; D gene: -; J gene: TRBJ2-3; V gene: TRBV30; CDR3 DNA: TGTGCCTGGAGTGTTTTGTTGGAGGATACGCAGTATTTT; CDR3 protein: CAWSVLLEDTQYF
clone size: -; D gene: TRBD1; J gene: TRBJ1-2; V gene: TRBV6-5; CDR3 DNA: TGTGCCAGCAGCCCCGAGGGGGCCGCCTATGGCTACACCTTC; CDR3 protein: CASSPEGAAYGYTF
clone size: -; D gene: -; J gene: TRBJ1-2; V gene: TRBV27; CDR3 DNA: TGTGCCAGCTCGATAACAGGTGGGGTTAGCTATGGCTACACCTTC; CDR3 protein: CASSITGGVSYGYTF
clone size: -; D gene: -; J gene: TRBJ2-1; V gene: TRBV6-5; CDR3 DNA: TGTGCCAGCAGACTTACCTCAGGGTTGGGGGGTGAGCAGTTCTTC; CDR3 protein: CASRLTSGLGGEQFF
clone size: -; D gene: -; J gene: TRBJ1-3; V gene: TRBV12-3/TRBV12-4; CDR3 DNA: TGTGCCAGCAGTCCCAATCGGGGAAACACCATATATTTT; CDR3 protein: CASSPNRGNTIYF
clone size: -; D gene: TRBD1; J gene: TRBJ2-1; V gene: TRBV14; CDR3 DNA: TGTGCCAGCAGCCCACGACAGGGCTCCTACAATGAGCAGTTCTTC; CDR3 protein: CASSPRQGSYNEQFF